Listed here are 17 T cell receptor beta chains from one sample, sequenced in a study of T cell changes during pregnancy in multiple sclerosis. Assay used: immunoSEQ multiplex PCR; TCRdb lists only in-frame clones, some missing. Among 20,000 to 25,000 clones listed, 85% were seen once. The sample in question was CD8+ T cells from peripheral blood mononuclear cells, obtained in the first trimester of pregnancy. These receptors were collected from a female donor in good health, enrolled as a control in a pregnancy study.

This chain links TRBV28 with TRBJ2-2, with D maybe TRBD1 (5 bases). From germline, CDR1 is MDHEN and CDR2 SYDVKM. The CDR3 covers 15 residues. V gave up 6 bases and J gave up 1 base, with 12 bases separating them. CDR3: CASRPNTGNTGELFF. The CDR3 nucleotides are TGTGCCAGCAGACCCAACACAGGGAACACCGGGGAGCTGTTTTTT.

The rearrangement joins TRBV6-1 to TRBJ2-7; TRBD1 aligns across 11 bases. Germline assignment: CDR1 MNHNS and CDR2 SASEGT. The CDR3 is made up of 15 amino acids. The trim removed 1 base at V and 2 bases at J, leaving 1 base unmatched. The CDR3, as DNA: TGTGCCAGCAGTGAAGGGGACAGGGGGACCTACGAGCAGTACTTC. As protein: CASSEGDRGTYEQYF.

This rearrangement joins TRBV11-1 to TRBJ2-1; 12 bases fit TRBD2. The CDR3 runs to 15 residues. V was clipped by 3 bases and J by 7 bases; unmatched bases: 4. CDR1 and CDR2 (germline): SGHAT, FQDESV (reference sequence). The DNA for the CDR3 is TGTGCCAGCAGCTTCGGGGGGACTAGCGGGAATGAGCAGTTCTTC. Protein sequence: CASSFGGTSGNEQFF.

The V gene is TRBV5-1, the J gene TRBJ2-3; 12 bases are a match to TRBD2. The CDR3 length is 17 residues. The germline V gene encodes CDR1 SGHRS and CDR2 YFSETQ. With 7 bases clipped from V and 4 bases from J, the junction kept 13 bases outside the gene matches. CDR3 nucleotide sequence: TGCGCCAGCGGGAACTACCAGACTAGCGGGAGTGCAGATACGCAGTATTTT. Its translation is CASGNYQTSGSADTQYF.

The CDR3 loop reads CASSETASDYGYTF. Here the CDR3 DNA reads TGTGCCAGCAGTGAGACAGCATCCGACTATGGCTACACCTTC. This chain uses TRBV2 with TRBJ1-2; TRBD1 is a possible D gene (5 bases). CDR3 size: 14 residues. Germline CDR1 is SNHLY and CDR2 is FYNNEI. Trimming shortened V by 3 bases and J by 3 bases, and 11 bases separated the two germline ends.

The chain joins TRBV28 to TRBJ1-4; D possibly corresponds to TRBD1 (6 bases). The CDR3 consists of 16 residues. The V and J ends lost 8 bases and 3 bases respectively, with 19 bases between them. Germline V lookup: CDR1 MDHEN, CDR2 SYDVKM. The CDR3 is CASAQGQKIANEKLFF. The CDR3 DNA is TGTGCCAGCGCCCAGGGGCAGAAGATTGCTAATGAAAAACTGTTTTTT.

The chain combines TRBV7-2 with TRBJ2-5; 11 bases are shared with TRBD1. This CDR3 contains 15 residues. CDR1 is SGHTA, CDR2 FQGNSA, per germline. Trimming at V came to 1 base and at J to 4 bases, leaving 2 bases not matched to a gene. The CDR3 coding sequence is TGTGCCAGCAGCTTAGTTGGGACAGGGGGAGAGACCCAGTACTTC. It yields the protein CASSLVGTGGETQYF.

The CDR3 is CASFNGEQYF. The CDR3, as DNA: TGTGCCAGCTTCAACGGCGAGCAGTACTTC. The J gene is TRBJ2-7, the V gene TRBV2; D is uncertain. Germline CDR1 and CDR2: SNHLY and FYNNEI. This CDR3 is 10 amino acids long. The germline V and J ends were trimmed by 8 bases and 6 bases, with 8 bases remaining between them. Full variable domain (missing parts from reference TRBV2 and TRBJ2-7): EPEVTQTPSHQVTQMGQEVILRCVPISNHLYFYWYRQILGQKVEFLVSFYNNEISEKSEIFDDQFSVERPDGSNFTLKIRSTKLEDSAMYFCASFNGEQYFGPGTRLTVT.

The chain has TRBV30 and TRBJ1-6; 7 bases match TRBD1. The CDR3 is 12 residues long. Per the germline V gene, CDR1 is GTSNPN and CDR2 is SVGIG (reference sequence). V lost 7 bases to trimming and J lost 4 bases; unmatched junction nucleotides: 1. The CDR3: CALGQYNSPLHF. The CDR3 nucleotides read TGTGCCTTGGGACAGTATAATTCACCCCTCCACTTT.

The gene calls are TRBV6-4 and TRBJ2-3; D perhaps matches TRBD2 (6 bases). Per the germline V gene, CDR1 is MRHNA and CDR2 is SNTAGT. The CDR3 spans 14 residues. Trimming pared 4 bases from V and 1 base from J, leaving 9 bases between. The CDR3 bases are TGTGCCAGCAGTGGCGGGATGGGCACAGATACGCAGTATTTT. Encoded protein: CASSGGMGTDTQYF.

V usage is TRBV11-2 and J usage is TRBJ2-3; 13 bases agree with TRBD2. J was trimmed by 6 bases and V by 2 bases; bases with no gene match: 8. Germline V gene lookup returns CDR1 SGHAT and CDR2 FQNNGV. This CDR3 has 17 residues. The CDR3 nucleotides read TGTGCCAGCAGCTTAAGAACTAGCGGGGGGGAAGGGGATACGCAGTATTTT. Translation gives CASSLRTSGGEGDTQYF.

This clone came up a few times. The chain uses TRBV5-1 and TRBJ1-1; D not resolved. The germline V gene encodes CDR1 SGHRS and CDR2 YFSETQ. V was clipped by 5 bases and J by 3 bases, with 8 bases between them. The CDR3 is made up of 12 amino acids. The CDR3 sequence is CASRASDTEAFF. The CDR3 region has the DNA TGCGCCAGCAGAGCGTCGGACACTGAAGCTTTCTTT.

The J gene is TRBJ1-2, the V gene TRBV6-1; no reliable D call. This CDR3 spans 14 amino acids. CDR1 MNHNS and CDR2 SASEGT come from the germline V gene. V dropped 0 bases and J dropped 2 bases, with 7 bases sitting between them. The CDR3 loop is CASSEAYRNYGYTF. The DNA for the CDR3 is TGTGCCAGCAGTGAAGCCTACAGAAACTATGGCTACACCTTC.

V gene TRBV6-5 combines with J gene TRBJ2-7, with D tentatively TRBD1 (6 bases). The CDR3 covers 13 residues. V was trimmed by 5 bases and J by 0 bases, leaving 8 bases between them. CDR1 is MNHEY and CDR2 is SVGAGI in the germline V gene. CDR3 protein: CASSRTASYEQYF. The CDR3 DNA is TGTGCCAGCAGTCGGACAGCCTCCTACGAGCAGTACTTC.

The CDR3 reads CASSWGLAGDNEQFF. CDR3 sequence (DNA): TGCGCCAGCAGCTGGGGACTAGCGGGGGACAATGAGCAGTTCTTC. The J gene is TRBJ2-1, the V gene TRBV5-1; 14 nucleotides agree with TRBD2. The trim removed 3 bases at V and 5 bases at J, leaving 1 base unmatched. The length of the CDR3 is 15 residues. CDR1 and CDR2 (germline): SGHRS, YFSETQ.

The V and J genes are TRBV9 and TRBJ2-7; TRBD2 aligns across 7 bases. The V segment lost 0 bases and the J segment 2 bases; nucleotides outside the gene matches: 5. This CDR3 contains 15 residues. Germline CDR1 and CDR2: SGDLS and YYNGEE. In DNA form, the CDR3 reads TGTGCCAGCAGCGTAGGGGCGGGAGCGGCCTACGAGCAGTACTTC. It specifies CASSVGAGAAYEQYF.

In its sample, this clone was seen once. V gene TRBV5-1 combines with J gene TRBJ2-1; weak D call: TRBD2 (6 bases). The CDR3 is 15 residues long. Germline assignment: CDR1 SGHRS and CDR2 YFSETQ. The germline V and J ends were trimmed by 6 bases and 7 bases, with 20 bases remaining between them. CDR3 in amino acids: CASTHLASFRNEQFF. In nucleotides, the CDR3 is TGCGCCAGCACCCATCTAGCGAGCTTCCGGAATGAGCAGTTCTTC.